These 5 T cell receptor beta chains originate from one sample sequenced in a study of blood T cell repertoires in COVID-19 (dated by TCRdb to about 2020). The library was made by the immunoSEQ multiplex PCR assay. The immuneACCESS repertoire file appears here via TCRdb, limited to in-frame rearrangements. These files lack a portion of the clones; in checked studies, under half of the deficit traces to unresolved V genes, and the cause of the others is not known. A total of approximately 160,000 clones appear in this sample, around 81% of them only once. The ten largest clones take up approximately 10% of the sample. Sequenced: peripheral blood. All receptors derive from a man in his sixties with active or convalescent COVID-19.

The chain couples TRBV21-1 to TRBJ1-1. TRBV21-1 is listed as a pseudogene. The length of the CDR3 is 13 residues. This CDR3 reads CASRARGYTEAFF. CDR3 sequence (DNA): TGTGCCAGCAGGGCGCGGGGTTACACTGAAGCTTTCTTT.

The chain uses TRBV29-1 and TRBJ2-3; 7 nucleotides match TRBD1. CDR1 and CDR2 from the germline V gene are SQVTM and ANQGSEA. CDR3 length: 16 residues. V was pared by 1 base and J by 1 base, with 8 bases of the junction left unmatched. CDR3 sequence: CSVEALDRVGTDTQYF. As DNA, the CDR3 is TGCAGCGTTGAAGCCCTCGACAGGGTAGGCACAGATACGCAGTATTTT.

The rearrangement links TRBV19 to TRBJ1-1; D is ambiguous. This CDR3 region has 10 residues. Trimming shortened V by 11 bases and J by 7 bases, and 11 bases separated the two germline ends. CDR1 and CDR2 from the germline V gene are LNHDA and SQIVND (reference sequence). CDR3 nucleotide sequence: TGTGCCCCCCCCAGTCGTGAAGCTTTCTTT. As protein: CAPPSREAFF. Complete variable domain (other parts from reference TRBV19 and TRBJ1-1): DGGITQSPKYLFRKEGQNVTLSCEQNLNHDAMYWYRQDPGQGLRLIYYSQIVNDFQKGDIAEGYSVSREKKESFPLTVTSAQKNPTAFYLCAPPSREAFFGQGTRLTVV.

This chain connects TRBV3-1 (or the pseudogene TRBV3-2) to TRBJ2-1, with D perhaps matching TRBD1 (6 bases). CDR3 length: 17 amino acids. Trimming removed 3 bases from V and 0 bases from J, with 15 bases in between. Germline CDR1 reads LGHDT; CDR2 reads YNNKEL (reference sequence). CDR3 sequence (DNA): TGTGCCAGCAGCCAGCGAGACAGGACGGACTCCTACAATGAGCAGTTCTTC. Its protein is CASSQRDRTDSYNEQFF.

The chain uses TRBV5-1 and TRBJ2-2; 7 bases map to TRBD1. The CDR3 extends over 15 amino acids. With V trimmed by 0 bases and J by 5 bases, 4 bases remained unmatched. Per germline, CDR1 SGHRS and CDR2 YFSETQ. The CDR3 DNA follows: TGCGCCAGCAGCTTGGAGACAGGGCGAACCGGGGAGCTGTTTTTT. The encoded protein is CASSLETGRTGELFF. The entire variable domain, with the rest obtained from reference TRBV5-1 and TRBJ2-2, is as follows: KAGVTQTPRYLIKTRGQQVTLSCSPISGHRSVSWYQQTPGQGLQFLFEYFSETQRNKGNFPGRFSGRQFSNSRSEMNVSTLELGDSALYLCASSLETGRTGELFFGEGSRLTVL.